This record concerns one TCR beta chain sequence. Its antigen target is currently unknown. The record has no base qualities; no much larger clone is one base away. From a lookup of the germline V gene, CDR1 and CDR2 are SGHVS and FQNEAQ. From V the trimming removes 2 bases and from J it removes 4 bases, while the gene matches leave 5 bases of the junction unaccounted for. The cysteine opens and the phenylalanine closes a CDR3 of 15 amino acids. The kept DNA is CDR3 alone, 45 bases in frame from the first base. At diagnosis, tumor, uninvolved tumor-adjacent lung and peripheral blood were collected and then preserved as a mix of FFPE and fresh-frozen material. For TCR repertoire profiling, blood samples were analyzed in the form of peripheral blood mononuclear cells. The immunoSEQ Assay was used to sequence TCR beta CDR3 regions from DNA. The original methods were these. To compute T cell density, TCR beta template counts were normalized to usable DNA, which was estimated by amplifying housekeeping genes. Richness was estimated using the preseqR package, with extrapolation to 400,000 templates for PBMC samples and to 120,000 templates for tissue samples. Clonality was defined by subtracting Pielou's evenness from one. Differential abundance testing on productive amino-acid clonotypes, with a minimum total count of 5 and an alpha of 0.1, was used to identify tissue-enriched TCRs. The Jaccard Index and the Morisita Overlap Index were used to quantify repertoire overlap between compartments. GLIPH clustered TCR beta CDR3s with public tetramer-defined viral CDR3s; viral motifs required at least three viral sequences plus V-gene enrichment. TCRdb took over this immuneACCESS table, retaining in-frame rearrangements with V and J assigned. Such tables are incomplete; in checked studies, under half of the missing clones stem from an unresolved V gene, and the remainder is unexplained. V and J calls and clone size are given by that table; D and trimming were obtained from the DNA. The sample table holds 35,000 to 45,000 clones, of which around 81% were seen once. The ten largest clonotypes hold approximately 7% of the sample.

This record comes from a study of T cells in localized non-small cell lung cancer (dated by TCRdb to 2020 to 2022). Regarding the study in general: Comparing tumors with uninvolved tumor-adjacent lungs, the study looked at the T cell repertoires of 236 patients with early-stage NSCLC. All 240 or so NSCLC patients in the cohort were treatment-naive and had localized lung tumors that were resected. NSCLC patients had a mean age of approximately 66 years, and fewer than 150 were male and 107 female.

Results and caveats for the whole study, not just this receptor: A median of around 62 of the top 100 tumor clones turned up in the paired uninvolved adjacent lung, and 25 to 35 of those clones also ranked among the top 100 of that same adjacent lung. Longer overall survival was associated with higher T cell density in blood, whereas shorter survival was associated with higher clonality in adjacent lung. Because multi-region tumor sequencing was not done, intratumor heterogeneity could not be ruled out. Uninvolved tumor-adjacent lung showed the highest T cell clonality, higher than tumor, which suggests more focused antigenic responses in the adjacent lung. Because the study design was exploratory, TCR variables were selected using unadjusted p-values without false-discovery rate correction.

The source of this sequence is a male donor at least 60 years old with stage II lung adenocarcinoma. The material sequenced was peripheral blood mononuclear cells, taken before any cancer treatment. The chain was built from TRBV7-8 and TRBJ1-5, and TRBD1 aligns with 7 junction nucleotides. Here the CDR3 is given as CASSLTDRFNQPQHF. The nucleotide sequence is given as TGTGCCAGCAGCTTAACGGACAGGTTTAATCAGCCCCAGCATTTT.